This T cell receptor beta chain was identified during a study of TIL therapy for anti-PD-1-resistant metastatic lung cancer. Study details: Tumors had a median PD-L1 proportion score of more than 5%.

Whole-study findings and limits: Infused TIL clonotypes partially replaced the baseline blood repertoire, then decayed over months.

V was trimmed by 0 bases and J by 5 bases, leaving 19 bases between them. Germline CDR1 reads MNHNS; CDR2 reads SASEGT. The CDR3 consists of 17 residues. Noted time point: pre-treatment sample, taken before nivolumab and TIL therapy. In regard to this clone: Its target is not known.

This was the immunoSEQ v3 assay. Sequenced by immunoSEQ multiplex PCR; TCRdb stores in-frame clones only, minus some. The data contain 45,000 to 60,000 clones, about 80% of them singletons. Sequencing was performed on blood, taken at baseline. This sequence was found in a woman between 25 and 85 years old with non-small cell lung cancer. The chain joins TRBV6-1 to TRBJ1-2; D perhaps matches TRBD1 (6 bases). The CDR3 coding sequence is TGTGCCAGCAGTGAAGCCTTCTGGCGCGGACAGCTATATGGCTACACCTTC. Protein product: CASSEAFWRGQLYGYTF.